What follows describes a single T cell receptor (beta chain). A much larger clonotype is one base distant, so this may be a read error. TCRdb itself ran the RT-PCR reads through MiXCR, one entry per CDR3 protein. The sample has 400,000 to 650,000 distinct CDR3 sequences, around 7.9% seen once. Per the germline V gene, CDR1 is SGHRS and CDR2 is YFSETQ. The CDR3 is 13 amino acids. The record originates from a study of response to subunit inactivated influenza vaccine. V is TRBV5-1 and J is TRBJ2-1, with a possible D match to TRBD2 (6 bases). Sequencing used PBMCs from blood, obtained 23 months after vaccination. The receptor was derived from a man aged 45 to 70 who received an inactivated influenza vaccine. Here the CDR3 reads CSSSLVAGSEQFF. DNA of the CDR3: TGCTCCAGCAGCTTGGTGGCGGGGAGTGAGCAGTTCTTC.